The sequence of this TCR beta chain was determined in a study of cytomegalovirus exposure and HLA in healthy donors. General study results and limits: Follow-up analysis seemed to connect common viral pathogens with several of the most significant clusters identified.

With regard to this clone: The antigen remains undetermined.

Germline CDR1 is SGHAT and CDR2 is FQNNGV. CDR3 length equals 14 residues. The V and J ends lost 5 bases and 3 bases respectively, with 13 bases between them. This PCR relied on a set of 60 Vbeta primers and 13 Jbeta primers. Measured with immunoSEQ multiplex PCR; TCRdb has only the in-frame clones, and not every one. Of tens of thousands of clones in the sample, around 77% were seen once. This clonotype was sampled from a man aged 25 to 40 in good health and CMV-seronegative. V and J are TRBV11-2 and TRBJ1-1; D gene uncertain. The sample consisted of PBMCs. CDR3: CASSPRWRDTEAFF. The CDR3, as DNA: TGTGCCAGCAGCCCCCGCTGGCGGGACACTGAAGCTTTCTTT.